Described below is a single TCR beta chain sequence and its context. The antigen remains unidentified. This specimen belongs to a study of cytomegalovirus exposure and HLA in healthy donors. The PCR used 60 Vbeta and 13 Jbeta primers. The repertoire was sequenced with immunoSEQ multiplex PCR; TCRdb's copy has only in-frame clones and lacks some. The sample lists over 60,000 clones, 60% to 85% occurring once. V lost 6 bases and J 5 bases, leaving 12 bases between the germline ends. This CDR3 contains 13 residues. The germline V gene encodes CDR1 SGHKS and CDR2 YYEKEE (reference sequence). Study-level results: One variant, a missense change in DCLRE1C, was linked in a later analysis to TCR beta V- and J-gene trimming.

The sequenced sample was PBMCs. The chain carries TRBV5-5 and TRBJ1-5, with D hard to call. The clonotype originates from a man between 18 and 29 years old in good health and CMV-seronegative. CDR3 DNA: TGTGCCAGCACCATCAGGCCTGATCAGCCCCAGCATTTT. Translation gives CASTIRPDQPQHF.